The clone carrying this TCR beta chain showed up just a few times. Its antigen is still unknown. In germline, CDR1 is SNHLY, CDR2 FYNNEI. V lost 3 bases to trimming and J lost 5 bases, with 5 bases between them. The CDR3 has 12 amino acids. Preparation of the TCRbeta library involved a method that used unique molecular identifiers. TCRdb re-called the PCR reads through MiXCR, storing one row per CDR3 protein. Among 250,000 to 300,000 distinct CDR3 sequences listed, around 7.3% were seen once. The record originates from a study of T-cell reconstitution after alpha-beta-depleted transplantation in children. Findings of the study overall: T-cell counts and diversity were attributed mostly to newly produced T cells one year after transplant. Roughly two months post-transplant, alpha-beta T cells reportedly originated from several hundred graft clones that had expanded.

This chain uses TRBV2 with TRBJ2-1; weak D call: TRBD2 (5 bases). This TCR was sampled from a female patient aged 2-9 years who had a stem cell transplant for Fanconi anemia, so the T cells may come from the graft donor. The sample was peripheral blood, taken 360 days after TCRalphabeta/CD19-depleted stem cell transplant. CDR3 sequence reads: CASSEGDNEQFF. The CDR3 nucleotides read TGTGCCAGCAGTGAGGGAGACAATGAGCAGTTCTTC.